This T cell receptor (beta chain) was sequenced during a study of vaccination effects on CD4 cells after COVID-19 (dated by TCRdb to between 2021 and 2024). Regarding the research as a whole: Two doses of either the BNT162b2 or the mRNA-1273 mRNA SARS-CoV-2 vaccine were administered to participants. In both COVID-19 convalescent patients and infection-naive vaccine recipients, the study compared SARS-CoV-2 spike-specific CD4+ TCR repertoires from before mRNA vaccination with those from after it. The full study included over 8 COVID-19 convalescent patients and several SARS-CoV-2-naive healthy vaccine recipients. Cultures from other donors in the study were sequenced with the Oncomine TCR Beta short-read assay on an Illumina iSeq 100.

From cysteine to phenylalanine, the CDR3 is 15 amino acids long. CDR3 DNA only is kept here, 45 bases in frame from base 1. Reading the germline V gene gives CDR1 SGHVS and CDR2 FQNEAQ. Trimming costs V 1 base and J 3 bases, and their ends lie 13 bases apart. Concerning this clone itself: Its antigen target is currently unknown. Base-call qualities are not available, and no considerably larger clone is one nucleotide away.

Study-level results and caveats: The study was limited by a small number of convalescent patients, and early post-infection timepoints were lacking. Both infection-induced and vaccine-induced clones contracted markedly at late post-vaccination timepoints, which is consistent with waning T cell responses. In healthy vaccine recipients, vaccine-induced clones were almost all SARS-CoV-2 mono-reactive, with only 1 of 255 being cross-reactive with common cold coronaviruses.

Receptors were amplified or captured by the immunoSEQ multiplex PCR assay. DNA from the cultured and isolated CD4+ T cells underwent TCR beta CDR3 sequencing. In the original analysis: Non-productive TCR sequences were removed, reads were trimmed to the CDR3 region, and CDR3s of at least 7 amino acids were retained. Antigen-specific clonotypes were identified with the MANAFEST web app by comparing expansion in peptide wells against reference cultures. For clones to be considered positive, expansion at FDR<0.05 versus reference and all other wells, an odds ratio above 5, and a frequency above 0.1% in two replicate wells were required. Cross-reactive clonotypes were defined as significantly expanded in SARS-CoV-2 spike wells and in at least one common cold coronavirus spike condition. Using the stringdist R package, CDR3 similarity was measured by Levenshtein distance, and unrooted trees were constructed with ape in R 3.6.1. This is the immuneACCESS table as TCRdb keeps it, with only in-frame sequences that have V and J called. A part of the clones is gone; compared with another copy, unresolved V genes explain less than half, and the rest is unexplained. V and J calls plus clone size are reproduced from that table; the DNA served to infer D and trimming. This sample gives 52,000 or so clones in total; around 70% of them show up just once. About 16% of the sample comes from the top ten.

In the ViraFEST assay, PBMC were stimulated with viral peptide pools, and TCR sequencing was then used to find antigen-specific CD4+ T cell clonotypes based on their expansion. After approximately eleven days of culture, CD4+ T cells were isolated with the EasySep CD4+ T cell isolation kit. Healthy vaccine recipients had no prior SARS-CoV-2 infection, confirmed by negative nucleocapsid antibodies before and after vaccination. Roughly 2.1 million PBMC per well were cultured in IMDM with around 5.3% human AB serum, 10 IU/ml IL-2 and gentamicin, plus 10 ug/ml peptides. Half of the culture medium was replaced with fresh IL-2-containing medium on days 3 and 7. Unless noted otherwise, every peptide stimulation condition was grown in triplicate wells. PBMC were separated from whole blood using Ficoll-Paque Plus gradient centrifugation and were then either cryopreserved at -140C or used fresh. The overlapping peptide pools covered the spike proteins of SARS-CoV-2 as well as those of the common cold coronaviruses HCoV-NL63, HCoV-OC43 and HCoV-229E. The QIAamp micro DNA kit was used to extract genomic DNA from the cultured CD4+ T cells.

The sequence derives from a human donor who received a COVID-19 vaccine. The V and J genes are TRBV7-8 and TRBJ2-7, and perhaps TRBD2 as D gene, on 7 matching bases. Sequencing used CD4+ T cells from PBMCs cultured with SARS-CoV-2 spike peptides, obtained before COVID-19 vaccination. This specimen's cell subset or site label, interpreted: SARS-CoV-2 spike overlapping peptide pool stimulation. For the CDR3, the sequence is CASSLGEGGNYEQYF. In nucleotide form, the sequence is TGTGCCAGCAGCTTAGGGGAGGGGGGAAACTACGAGCAGTACTTC.